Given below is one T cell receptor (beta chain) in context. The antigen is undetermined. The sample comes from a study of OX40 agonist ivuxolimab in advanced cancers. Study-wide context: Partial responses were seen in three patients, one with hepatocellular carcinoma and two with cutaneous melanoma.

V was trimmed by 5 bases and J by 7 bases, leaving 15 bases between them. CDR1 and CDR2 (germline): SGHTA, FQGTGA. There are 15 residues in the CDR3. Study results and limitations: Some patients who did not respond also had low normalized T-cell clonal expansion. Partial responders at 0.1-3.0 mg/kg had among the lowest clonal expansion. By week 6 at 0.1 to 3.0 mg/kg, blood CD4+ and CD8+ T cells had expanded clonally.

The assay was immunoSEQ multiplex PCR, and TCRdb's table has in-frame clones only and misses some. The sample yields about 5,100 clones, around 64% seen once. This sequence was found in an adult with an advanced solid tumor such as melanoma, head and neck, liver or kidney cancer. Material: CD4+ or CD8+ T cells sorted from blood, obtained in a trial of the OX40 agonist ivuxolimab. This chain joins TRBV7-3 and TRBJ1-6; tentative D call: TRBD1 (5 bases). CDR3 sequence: CASSLRDSGNSPLHF. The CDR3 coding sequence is TGTGCCAGCAGCCTACGGGACTCCGGGAATTCACCCCTCCACTTT.